This T cell receptor (beta chain) was captured by sequencing in a study of PD-L1 blockade in urothelial cancer. Only in-frame clones appear in the TCRdb table, and some are missing; sequencing was by immunoSEQ multiplex PCR. The sample lists over 65,000 clones; 85% to 90% were seen once. Time point given: pretreatment peripheral blood. This receptor was taken from a man between 65 and 85 years old with urothelial cancer. The material sequenced was PBMCs, taken around atezolizumab (anti-PD-L1) treatment.

CDR3: CASSGEGTDTQYF. In DNA, the CDR3 is TGTGCCAGCAGTGGGGAGGGTACCGATACGCAGTATTTT. The gene calls are TRBV6-4 and TRBJ2-3; TRBD2 aligns across 7 bases. Unmatched junction bases numbered 4, after V lost 4 bases and J lost 6 bases. The CDR3 has 13 residues. Germline-derived CDR1 and CDR2 are MRHNA and SNTAGT.